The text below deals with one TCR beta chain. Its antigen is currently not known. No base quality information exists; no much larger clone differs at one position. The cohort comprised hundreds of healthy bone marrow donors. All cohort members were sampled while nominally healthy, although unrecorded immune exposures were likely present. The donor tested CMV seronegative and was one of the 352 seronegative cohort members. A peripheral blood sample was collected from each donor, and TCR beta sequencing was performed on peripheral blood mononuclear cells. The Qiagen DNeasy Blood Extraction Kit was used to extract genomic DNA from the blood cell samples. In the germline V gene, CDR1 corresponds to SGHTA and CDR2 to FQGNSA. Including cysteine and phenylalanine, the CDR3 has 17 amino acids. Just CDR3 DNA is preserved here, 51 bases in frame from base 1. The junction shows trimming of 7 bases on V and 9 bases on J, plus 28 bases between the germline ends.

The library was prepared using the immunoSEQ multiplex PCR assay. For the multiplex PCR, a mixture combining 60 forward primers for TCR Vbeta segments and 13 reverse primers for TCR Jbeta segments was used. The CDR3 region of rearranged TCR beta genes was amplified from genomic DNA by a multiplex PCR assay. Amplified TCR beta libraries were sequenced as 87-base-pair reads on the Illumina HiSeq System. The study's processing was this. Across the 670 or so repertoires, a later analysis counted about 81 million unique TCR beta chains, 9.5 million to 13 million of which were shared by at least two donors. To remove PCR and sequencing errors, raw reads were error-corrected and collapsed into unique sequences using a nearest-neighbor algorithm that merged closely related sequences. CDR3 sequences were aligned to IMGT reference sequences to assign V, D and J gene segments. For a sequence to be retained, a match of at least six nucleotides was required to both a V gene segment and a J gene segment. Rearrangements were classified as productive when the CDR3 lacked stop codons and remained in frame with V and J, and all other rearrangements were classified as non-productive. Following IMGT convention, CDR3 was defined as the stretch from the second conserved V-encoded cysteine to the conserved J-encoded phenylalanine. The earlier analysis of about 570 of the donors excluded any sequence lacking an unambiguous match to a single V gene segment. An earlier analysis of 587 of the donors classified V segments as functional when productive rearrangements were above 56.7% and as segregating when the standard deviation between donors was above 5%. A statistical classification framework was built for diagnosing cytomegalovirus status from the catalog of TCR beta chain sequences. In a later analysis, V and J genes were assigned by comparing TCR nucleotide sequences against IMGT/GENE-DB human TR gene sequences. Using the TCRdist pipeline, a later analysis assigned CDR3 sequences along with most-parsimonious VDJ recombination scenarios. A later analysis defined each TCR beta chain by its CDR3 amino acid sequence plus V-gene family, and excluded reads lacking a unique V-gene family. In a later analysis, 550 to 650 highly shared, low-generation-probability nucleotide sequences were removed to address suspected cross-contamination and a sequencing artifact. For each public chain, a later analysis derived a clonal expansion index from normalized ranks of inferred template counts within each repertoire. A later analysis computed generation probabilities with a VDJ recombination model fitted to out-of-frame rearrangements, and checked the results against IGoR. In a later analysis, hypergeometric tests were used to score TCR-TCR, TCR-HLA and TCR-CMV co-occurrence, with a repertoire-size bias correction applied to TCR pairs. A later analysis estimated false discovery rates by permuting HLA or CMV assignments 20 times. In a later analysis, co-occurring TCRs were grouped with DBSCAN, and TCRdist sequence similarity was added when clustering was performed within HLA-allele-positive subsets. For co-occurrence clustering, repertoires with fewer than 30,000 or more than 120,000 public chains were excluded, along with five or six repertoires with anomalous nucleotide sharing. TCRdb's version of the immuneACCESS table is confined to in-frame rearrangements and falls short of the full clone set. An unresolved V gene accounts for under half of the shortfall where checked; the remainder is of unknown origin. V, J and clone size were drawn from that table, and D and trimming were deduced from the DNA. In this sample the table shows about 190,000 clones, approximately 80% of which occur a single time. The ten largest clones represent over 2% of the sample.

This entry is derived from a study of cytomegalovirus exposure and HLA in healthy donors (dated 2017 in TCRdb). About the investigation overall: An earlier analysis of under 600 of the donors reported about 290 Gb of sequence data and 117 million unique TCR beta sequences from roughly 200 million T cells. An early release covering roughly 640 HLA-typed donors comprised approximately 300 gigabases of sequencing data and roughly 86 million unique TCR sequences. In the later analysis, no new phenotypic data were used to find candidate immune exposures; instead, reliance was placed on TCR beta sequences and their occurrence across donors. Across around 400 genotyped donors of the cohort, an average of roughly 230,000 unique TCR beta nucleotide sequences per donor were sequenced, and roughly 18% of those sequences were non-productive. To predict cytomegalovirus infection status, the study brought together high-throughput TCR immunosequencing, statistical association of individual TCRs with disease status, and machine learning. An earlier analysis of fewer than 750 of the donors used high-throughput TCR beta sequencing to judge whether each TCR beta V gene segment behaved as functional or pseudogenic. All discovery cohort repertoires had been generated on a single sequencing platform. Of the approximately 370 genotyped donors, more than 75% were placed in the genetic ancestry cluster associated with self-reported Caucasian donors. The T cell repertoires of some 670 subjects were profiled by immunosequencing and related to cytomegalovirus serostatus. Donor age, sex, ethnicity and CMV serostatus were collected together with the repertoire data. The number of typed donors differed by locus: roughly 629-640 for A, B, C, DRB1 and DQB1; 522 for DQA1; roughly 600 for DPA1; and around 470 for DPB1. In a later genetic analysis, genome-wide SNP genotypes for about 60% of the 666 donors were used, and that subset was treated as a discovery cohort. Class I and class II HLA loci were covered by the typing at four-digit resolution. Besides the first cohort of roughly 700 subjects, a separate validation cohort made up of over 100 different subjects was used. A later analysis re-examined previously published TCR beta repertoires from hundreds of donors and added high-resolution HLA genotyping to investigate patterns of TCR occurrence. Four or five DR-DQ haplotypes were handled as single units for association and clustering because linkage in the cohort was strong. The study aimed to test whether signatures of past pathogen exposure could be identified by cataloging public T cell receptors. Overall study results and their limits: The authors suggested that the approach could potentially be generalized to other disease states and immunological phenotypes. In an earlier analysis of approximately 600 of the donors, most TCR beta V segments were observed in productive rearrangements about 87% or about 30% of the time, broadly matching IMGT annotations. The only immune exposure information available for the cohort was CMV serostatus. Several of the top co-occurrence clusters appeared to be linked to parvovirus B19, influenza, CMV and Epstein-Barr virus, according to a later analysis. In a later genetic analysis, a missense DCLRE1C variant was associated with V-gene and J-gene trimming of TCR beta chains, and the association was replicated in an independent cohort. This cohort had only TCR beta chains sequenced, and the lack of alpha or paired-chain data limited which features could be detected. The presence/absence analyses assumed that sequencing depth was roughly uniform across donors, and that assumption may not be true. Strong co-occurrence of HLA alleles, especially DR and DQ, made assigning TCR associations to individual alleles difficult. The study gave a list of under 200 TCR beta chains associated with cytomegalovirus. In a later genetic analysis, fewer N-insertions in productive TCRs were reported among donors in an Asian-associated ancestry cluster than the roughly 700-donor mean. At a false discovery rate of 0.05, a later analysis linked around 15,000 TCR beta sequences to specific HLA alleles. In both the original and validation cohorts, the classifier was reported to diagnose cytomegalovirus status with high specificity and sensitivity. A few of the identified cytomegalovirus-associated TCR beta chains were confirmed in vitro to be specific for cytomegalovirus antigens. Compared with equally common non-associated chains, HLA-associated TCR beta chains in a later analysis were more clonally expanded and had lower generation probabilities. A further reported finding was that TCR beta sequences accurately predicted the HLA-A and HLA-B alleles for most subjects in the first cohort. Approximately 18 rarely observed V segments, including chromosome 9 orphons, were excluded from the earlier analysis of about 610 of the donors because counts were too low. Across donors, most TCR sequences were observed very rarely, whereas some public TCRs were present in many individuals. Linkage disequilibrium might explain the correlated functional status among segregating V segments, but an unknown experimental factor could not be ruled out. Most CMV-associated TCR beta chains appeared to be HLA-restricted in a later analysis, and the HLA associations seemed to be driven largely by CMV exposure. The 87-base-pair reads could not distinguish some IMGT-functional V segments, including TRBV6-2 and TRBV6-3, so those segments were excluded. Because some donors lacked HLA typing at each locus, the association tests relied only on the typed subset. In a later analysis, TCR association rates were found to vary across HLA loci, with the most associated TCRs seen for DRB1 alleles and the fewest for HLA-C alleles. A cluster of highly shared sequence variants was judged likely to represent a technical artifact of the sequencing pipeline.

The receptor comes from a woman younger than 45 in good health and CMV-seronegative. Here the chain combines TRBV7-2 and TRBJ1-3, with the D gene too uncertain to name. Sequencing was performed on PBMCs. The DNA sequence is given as TGTGCCAGCATCCCACCCTCGAACGGACTCGCGCTAGGCACCATATATTTT. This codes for CASIPPSNGLALGTIYF.